The clone carrying this T cell receptor beta chain came up many times. What it binds is unknown. TCRdb redid the calling of the RACE reads with MiXCR, one entry per CDR3 protein. The sample includes some 80,000 distinct CDR3 sequences, roughly 10% of them seen just once. Trimming left V 4 bases short and J 4 bases short, with 10 bases between. Per germline, CDR1 SEHNR and CDR2 FQNEAQ (reference sequence). The CDR3 spans 13 residues. Time point of the sample: patch test 2, 6 weeks after DPC sensitization. Treatment noted: therapeutic diphenylcyclopropenone sensitization with weekly scalp DPC. This sample stems from a study of human T cells and chemical hapten exposure. The study's findings and limits: Those TCRs sitting above 1 in 1000 frequency stayed the same with DPC sensitization. Expanded TCRs showed more large CDR3 clusters than pre-sensitization or healthy control sets.

The material was whole blood, obtained in connection with sensitization to the hapten diphenylcyclopropenone (DPC). The TCR sequence derives from a woman aged 25-40 years with alopecia areata. Some clones in this sample may be carry-over from other donors' samples. J is TRBJ1-1 and V is TRBV7-9; D remains ambiguous. The CDR3 DNA is TGTGCCAGCAGCTCCCGGGTCGCCACTGAAGCTTTCTTT. Protein sequence: CASSSRVATEAFF.